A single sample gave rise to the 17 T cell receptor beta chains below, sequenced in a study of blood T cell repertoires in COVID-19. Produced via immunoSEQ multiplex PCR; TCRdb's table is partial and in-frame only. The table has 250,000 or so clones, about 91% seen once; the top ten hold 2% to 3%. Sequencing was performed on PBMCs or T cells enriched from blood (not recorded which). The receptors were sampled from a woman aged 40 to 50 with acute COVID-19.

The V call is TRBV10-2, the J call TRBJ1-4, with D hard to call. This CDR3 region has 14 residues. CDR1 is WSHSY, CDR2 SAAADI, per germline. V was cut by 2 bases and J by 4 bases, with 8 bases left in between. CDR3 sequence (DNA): TGCGCCAGCAGTGAGGAACAATTTAATGAAAAACTGTTTTTT. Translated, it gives CASSEEQFNEKLFF.

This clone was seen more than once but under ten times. The chain's CDR3 is CASSLAPVGLDEQYV. DNA of the CDR3: TGTGCCAGCAGCTTGGCTCCGGTGGGCTTGGACGAGCAGTACGTC. The rearrangement links TRBV5-4 to TRBJ2-7; D unresolved. V lost 0 bases to trimming and J lost 5 bases, with 15 bases between them. Germline CDR1 and CDR2: SGHNT and YYREEE (reference sequence). The CDR3 sequence is 15 residues long.

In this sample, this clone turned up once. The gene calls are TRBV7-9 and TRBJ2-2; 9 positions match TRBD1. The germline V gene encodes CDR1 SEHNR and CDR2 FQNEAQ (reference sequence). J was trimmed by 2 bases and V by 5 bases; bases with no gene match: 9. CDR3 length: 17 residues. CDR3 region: CASSPRGGQGNTGELFF. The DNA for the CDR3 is TGTGCCAGCAGCCCGCGCGGGGGACAGGGTAACACCGGGGAGCTGTTTTTT.

In nucleotides, the CDR3 is TGTGCCAGCAGCCAAGATGCGGGGACAGGGCCCTTCTCTAATGAAAAACTGTTTTTT. Translated: CASSQDAGTGPFSNEKLFF. The gene calls are TRBV3-1 (or the pseudogene TRBV3-2) and TRBJ1-4; 9 nucleotides align to TRBD1. From germline, CDR1 is LGHDT and CDR2 YNNKEL (reference sequence). The length of the CDR3 is 19 residues. The V and J ends lost 0 bases and 3 bases, in that order; junction bases with no gene match: 11.

The CDR3 sequence is CASSLGLAGDFQYF. In DNA form, the CDR3 reads TGCGCCAGCAGCTTGGGACTAGCGGGAGATTTCCAGTACTTC. The chain recombines TRBV5-1 with TRBJ2-5; 12 positions agree with TRBD2. Germline V gives CDR1 SGHRS, CDR2 YFSETQ. V was pared by 0 bases and J by 10 bases, with 4 bases of the junction left unmatched. There are 14 residues in the CDR3.

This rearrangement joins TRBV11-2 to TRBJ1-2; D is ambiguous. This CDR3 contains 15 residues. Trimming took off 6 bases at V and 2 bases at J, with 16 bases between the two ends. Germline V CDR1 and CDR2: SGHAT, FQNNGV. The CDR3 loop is CASRSRLTLNYGYTF. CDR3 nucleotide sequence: TGTGCCAGCAGGTCGCGCCTTACCCTCAACTATGGCTACACCTTC.

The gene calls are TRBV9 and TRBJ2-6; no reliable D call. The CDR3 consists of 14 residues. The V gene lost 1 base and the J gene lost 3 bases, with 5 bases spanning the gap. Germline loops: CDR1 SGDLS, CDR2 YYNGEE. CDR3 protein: CASSVLYGANVLTF. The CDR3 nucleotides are TGTGCCAGCAGCGTATTATATGGGGCCAACGTCCTGACTTTC.

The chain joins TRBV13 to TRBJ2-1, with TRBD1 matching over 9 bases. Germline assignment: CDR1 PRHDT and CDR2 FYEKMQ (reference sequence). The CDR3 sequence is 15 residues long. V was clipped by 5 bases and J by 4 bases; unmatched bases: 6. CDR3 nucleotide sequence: TGTGCCAGCAGCCCCAGGGACAGGGAATACAATGAGCAGTTCTTC. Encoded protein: CASSPRDREYNEQFF.

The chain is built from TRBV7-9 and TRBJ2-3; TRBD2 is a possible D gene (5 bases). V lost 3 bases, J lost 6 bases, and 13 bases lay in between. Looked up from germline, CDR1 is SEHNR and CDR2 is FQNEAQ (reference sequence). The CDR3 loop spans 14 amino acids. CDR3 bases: TGTGCCAGCAGCTTCGCGGGCGGCGGGGATACGCAGTATTTT. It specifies CASSFAGGGDTQYF.

The CDR3 loop is CAWSAGTSGVGQYV. The CDR3 bases are TGTGCCTGGAGTGCCGGGACTAGCGGGGTCGGGCAGTACGTC. The chain couples TRBV30 to TRBJ2-7, with TRBD2 matching 13 bases. Per the germline V gene, CDR1 is GTSNPN and CDR2 is SVGIG (reference sequence). The CDR3 totals 14 residues. The V and J ends lost 1 base and 9 bases, in that order; junction bases with no gene match: 6.

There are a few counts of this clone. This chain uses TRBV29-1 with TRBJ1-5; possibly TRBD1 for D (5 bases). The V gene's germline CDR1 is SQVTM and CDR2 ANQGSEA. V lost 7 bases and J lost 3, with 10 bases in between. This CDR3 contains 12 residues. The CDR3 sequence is CSAGQDNQPQHF. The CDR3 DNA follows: TGCAGCGCCGGACAAGACAATCAGCCCCAGCATTTT.

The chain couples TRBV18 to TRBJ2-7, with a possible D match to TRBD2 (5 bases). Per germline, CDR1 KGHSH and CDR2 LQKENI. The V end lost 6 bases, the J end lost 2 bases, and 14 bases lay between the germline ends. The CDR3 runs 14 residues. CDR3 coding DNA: TGTGCCAGCTCCCCCCAAGGACTTACCTACGAGCAGTACTTC. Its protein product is CASSPQGLTYEQYF.

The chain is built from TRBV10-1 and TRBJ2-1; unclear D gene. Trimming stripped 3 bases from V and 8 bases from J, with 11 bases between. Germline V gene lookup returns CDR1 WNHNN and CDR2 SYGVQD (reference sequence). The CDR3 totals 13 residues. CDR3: CASSEVIVDEQFF. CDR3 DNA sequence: TGCGCCAGCAGTGAAGTTATAGTAGATGAGCAGTTCTTC.

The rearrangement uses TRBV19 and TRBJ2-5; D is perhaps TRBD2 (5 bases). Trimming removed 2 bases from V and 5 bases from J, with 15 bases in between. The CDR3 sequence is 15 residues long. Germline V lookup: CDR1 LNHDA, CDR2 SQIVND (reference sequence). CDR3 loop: CASSIPRGGRETQYF. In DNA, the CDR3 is TGTGCCAGTAGTATACCGCGAGGAGGCCGGGAGACCCAGTACTTC.

The CDR3 DNA follows: TGTGCCATCAGTGAGTCCGGACAGGCGTATGGCTACACCTTC. Its protein product is CAISESGQAYGYTF. The chain carries TRBV10-3 and TRBJ1-2; 7 nucleotides align to TRBD1. Germline CDR1 is ENHRY and CDR2 is SYGVKD. After removal of 0 bases from V and 5 bases from J, the junction contained 3 bases not matched to a gene. The CDR3 covers 14 residues.

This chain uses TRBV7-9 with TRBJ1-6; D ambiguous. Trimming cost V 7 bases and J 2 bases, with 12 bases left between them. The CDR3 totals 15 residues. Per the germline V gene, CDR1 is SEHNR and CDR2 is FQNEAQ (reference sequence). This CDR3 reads CASTPRGAYNSPLHF. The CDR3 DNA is TGTGCCAGCACCCCCCGGGGTGCCTATAATTCACCCCTCCACTTT.

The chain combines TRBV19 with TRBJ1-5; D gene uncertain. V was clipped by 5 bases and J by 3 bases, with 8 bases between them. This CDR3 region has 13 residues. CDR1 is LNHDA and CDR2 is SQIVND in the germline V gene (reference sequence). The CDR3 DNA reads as TGTGCCAGTAGTTCACAGTACAATCAGCCCCAGCATTTT. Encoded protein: CASSSQYNQPQHF.